Below, one T cell receptor beta chain is given with its context. Germline-derived CDR1 and CDR2 are ENHRY and SYGVKD. V dropped 6 bases and J dropped 6 bases, with 12 bases sitting between them. This CDR3 region has 14 residues. This entry comes from a study of T-cell reconstitution after alpha-beta-depleted transplantation in children. Unique molecular identifiers were incorporated during preparation of the TCRbeta library. TCRdb independently ran MiXCR on the PCR reads; one entry per CDR3 protein. The sample lists approximately 980,000 distinct CDR3 sequences; about 26% were seen once. Specimen: PBMCs, mostly from graft donor cells, collected 360 days after TCRalphabeta/CD19-depleted stem cell transplant. The receptor was isolated from a boy in the first two years of life who had a stem cell transplant for SCID, so the T cells may come from the graft donor. The J gene is TRBJ1-6, the V gene TRBV10-3, with D possibly TRBD1 on 6 matching bases. This CDR3 reads CAIRGGARNSPLHF. The CDR3 coding sequence is TGTGCCATCAGAGGGGGGGCTCGTAATTCACCCCTCCACTTT.